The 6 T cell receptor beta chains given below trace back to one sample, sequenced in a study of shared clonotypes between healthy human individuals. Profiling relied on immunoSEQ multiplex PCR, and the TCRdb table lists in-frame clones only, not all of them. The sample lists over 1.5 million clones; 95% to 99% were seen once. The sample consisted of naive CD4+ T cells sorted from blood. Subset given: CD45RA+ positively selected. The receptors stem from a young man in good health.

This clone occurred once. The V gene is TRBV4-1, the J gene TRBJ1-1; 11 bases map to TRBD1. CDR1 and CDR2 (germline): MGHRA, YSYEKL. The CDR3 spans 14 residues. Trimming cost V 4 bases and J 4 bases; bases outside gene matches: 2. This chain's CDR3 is CASSPGTGGTEAFF. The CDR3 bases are TGCGCCAGCAGCCCGGGGACAGGGGGCACTGAAGCTTTCTTT.

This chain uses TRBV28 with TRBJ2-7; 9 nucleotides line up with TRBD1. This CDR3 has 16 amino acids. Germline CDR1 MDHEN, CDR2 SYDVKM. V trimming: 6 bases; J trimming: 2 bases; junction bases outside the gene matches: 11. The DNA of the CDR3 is TGTGCCAGCAGAAAAGGTGGGGGACAGGGACCCTACGAGCAGTACTTC. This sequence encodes CASRKGGGQGPYEQYF.

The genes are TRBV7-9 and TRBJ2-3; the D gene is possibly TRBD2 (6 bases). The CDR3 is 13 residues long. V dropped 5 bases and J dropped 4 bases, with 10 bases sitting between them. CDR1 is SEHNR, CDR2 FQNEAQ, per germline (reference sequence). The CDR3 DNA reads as TGTGCCAGCAGCCCGAGCGGGCCAGATACGCAGTATTTT. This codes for CASSPSGPDTQYF.

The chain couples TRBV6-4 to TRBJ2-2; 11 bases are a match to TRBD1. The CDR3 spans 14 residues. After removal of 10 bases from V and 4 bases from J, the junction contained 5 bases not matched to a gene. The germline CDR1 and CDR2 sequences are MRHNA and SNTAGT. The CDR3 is CATRGQGATGELFF. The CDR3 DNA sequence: TGTGCCACCAGAGGACAGGGGGCCACCGGGGAGCTGTTTTTT.

CDR3 nucleotides: TGCAGCGGATCGGGACAGGGTTACGAGCAGTACTTC. Its translation: CSGSGQGYEQYF. The V gene is TRBV29-1, the J gene TRBJ2-7; 9 bases align to TRBD1. Germline V CDR1 and CDR2: SQVTM, ANQGSEA. With 7 bases clipped from V and 4 bases from J, the junction kept 5 bases outside the gene matches. The CDR3 has 12 residues.

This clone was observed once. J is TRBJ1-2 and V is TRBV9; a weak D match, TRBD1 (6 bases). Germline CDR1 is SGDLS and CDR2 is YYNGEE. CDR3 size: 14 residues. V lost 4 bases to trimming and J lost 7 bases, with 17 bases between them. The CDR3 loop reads CASSTSTGVGGYTF. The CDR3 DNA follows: TGTGCCAGCAGCACCTCGACAGGAGTGGGTGGCTACACCTTC.